This is a list of T cell receptor beta chains from one sample in a study of blood T cell repertoires in COVID-19. Produced via immunoSEQ multiplex PCR; TCRdb's table is partial and in-frame only. Counted here are 150,000 to 200,000 clones, about 83% occurring once; the ten biggest clones make up under 15%. Sequenced sample: peripheral blood. These receptors originate from a woman in her 70s with COVID-19, enrolled during active disease. The CDR3 runs from the conserved cysteine through the conserved F or W. Fields, in order: CDR3 length, V gene, J gene, CDR3 protein.

len: 14; v_gene: TRBV3-1/TRBV3-2; j_gene: TRBJ2-1; CDR3aa: CASTTSGGYNEQFF
len: 15; v_gene: TRBV6-5; j_gene: TRBJ2-1; CDR3aa: CASSLDGQGYNEQFF
len: 15; v_gene: TRBV5-1; j_gene: TRBJ2-7; CDR3aa: CASSLEVTAPYEQYF
len: 13; v_gene: TRBV28; j_gene: TRBJ1-6; CDR3aa: CASRTKLNSPLHF
len: 15; v_gene: TRBV4-3; j_gene: TRBJ1-4; CDR3aa: CASSPTTGTHEKLFF
len: 13; v_gene: TRBV28; j_gene: TRBJ1-2; CDR3aa: CASRVQGADGYTF
len: 15; v_gene: TRBV5-5; j_gene: TRBJ2-7; CDR3aa: CASSFQRTGVYEQYF
len: 11; v_gene: TRBV20-1; j_gene: TRBJ2-1; CDR3aa: CSARVLNEQFF
len: 13; v_gene: TRBV9; j_gene: TRBJ2-7; CDR3aa: CASSVGLAYEQYF
len: 14; v_gene: TRBV19; j_gene: TRBJ2-7; CDR3aa: CASTPSGSLYEQYF
len: 12; v_gene: TRBV27; j_gene: TRBJ2-7; CDR3aa: CASSFPDREQYF
len: 18; v_gene: TRBV27; j_gene: TRBJ1-6; CDR3aa: CASSFKSGTMRINSPLHF
len: 14; v_gene: TRBV6-5; j_gene: TRBJ2-5; CDR3aa: CASSYLVSTKTQYF
len: 17; v_gene: TRBV21-1; j_gene: TRBJ2-3; CDR3aa: CASSYREKPPVTDTQYF
len: 16; v_gene: TRBV24-1; j_gene: TRBJ2-7; CDR3aa: CATSDNGLGGIHEQYF
len: 15; v_gene: TRBV3-1/TRBV3-2; j_gene: TRBJ1-5; CDR3aa: CASSPLGTGNQPQHF
len: 13; v_gene: TRBV2; j_gene: TRBJ2-5; CDR3aa: CASSRSSLETQYF
len: 13; v_gene: TRBV5-1; j_gene: TRBJ2-7; CDR3aa: CASRTVQGTEQYF
len: 15; v_gene: TRBV7-9; j_gene: TRBJ2-1; CDR3aa: CASSPVAVSYNEQFF
len: 16; v_gene: TRBV4-2; j_gene: TRBJ1-3; CDR3aa: CASSPKDRGSGNTIYF
len: 14; v_gene: TRBV6-6; j_gene: TRBJ1-5; CDR3aa: CASSGQGRNQPQHF
len: 16; v_gene: TRBV5-8; j_gene: TRBJ2-7; CDR3aa: CASSLGREDSTYEQYF
len: 15; v_gene: TRBV27; j_gene: TRBJ1-4; CDR3aa: CASSPWDSRNEKLFF
len: 15; v_gene: TRBV27; j_gene: TRBJ1-2; CDR3aa: CASSHGQGRAYGYTF
len: 15; v_gene: TRBV21-1; j_gene: TRBJ2-7; CDR3aa: CASSKGTSRYYEQYF
len: 16; v_gene: TRBV10-3; j_gene: TRBJ2-7; CDR3aa: CAISESGGRRTYEQYF